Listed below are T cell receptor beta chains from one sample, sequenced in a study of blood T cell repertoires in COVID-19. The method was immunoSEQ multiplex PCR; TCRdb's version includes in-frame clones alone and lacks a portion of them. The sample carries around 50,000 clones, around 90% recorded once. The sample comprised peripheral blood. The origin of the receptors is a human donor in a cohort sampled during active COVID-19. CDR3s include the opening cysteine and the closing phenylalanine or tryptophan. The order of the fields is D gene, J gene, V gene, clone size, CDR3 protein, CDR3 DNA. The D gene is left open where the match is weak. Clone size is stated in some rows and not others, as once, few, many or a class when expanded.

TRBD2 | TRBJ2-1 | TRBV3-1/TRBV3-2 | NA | CASSQDVPKGLAGVSLRMNEQLF | TGTGCCAGCAGCCAAGATGTCCCCAAAGGTCTAGCGGGAGTTTCCTTGAGGATGAATGAGCAGCTCTTC
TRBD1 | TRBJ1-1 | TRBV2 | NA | CASGKQGAETEAFF | TGTGCCAGCGGGAAACAGGGGGCGGAAACTGAAGCTTTCTTT
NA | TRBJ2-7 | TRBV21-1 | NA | CASSKVTTQDEQYF | TGTGCCAGCAGCAAAGTCACCACACAGGACGAGCAGTACTTC
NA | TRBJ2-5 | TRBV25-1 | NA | CASSEYGGEETQYF | TGTGCCAGCAGTGAATATGGAGGGGAGGAGACCCAGTACTTC
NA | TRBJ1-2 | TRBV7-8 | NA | CASSQEVEYGYTF | TGTGCCAGCAGCCAGGAGGTTGAGTATGGCTACACCTTC
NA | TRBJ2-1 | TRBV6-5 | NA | CASSLRGSSYNEQFF | TGTGCCAGCAGCCTCCGGGGGAGCTCCTACAATGAGCAGTTCTTC
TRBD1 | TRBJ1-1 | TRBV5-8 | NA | CASPNGQGGRTEAFF | TGTGCCAGCCCTAACGGACAGGGGGGACGCACTGAAGCTTTCTTT
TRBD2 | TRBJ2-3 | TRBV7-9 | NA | CASSPGAGGGTDTQYF | TGTGCCAGCAGCCCCGGGGCGGGAGGCGGAACAGATACGCAGTATTTT
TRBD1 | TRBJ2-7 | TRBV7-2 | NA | CASSARDRASYEQYF | TGTGCCAGCAGCGCCCGGGACAGGGCCTCCTACGAGCAGTACTTC
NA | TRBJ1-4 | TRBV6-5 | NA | CASSPRQANEKLFF | TGTGCCAGCAGTCCCAGACAGGCAAATGAAAAACTGTTTTTT
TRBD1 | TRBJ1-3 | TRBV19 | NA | CASSTNRGPLSGNTIYF | TGTGCCAGTAGTACCAACAGGGGACCCCTCTCTGGAAACACCATATATTTT
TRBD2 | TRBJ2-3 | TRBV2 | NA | CASSERGLAGGDTQYF | TGTGCCAGCAGTGAAAGGGGACTAGCGGGAGGAGATACGCAGTATTTT
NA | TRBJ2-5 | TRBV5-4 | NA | CASSLGSADGETQYF | TGTGCCAGCAGCTTGGGTAGCGCAGACGGAGAGACCCAGTACTTC
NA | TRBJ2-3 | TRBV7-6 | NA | CASSPGNTDTQYF | TGTGCCAGCAGCCCCGGTAACACAGATACGCAGTATTTT
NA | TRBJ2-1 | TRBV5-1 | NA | CASSFGGGYNEQFF | TGCGCCAGCAGCTTTGGGGGAGGCTACAATGAGCAGTTCTTC
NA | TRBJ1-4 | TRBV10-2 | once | CASSPRVENANEKLFF | TGCGCCAGCAGTCCACGGGTTGAGAATGCTAATGAAAAACTGTTTTTT
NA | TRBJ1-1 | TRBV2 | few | CASSELPGTEAFF | TGTGCCAGCAGTGAATTGCCAGGCACTGAAGCTTTCTTT
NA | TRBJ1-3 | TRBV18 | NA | CASSPPPQGFGNTIYF | TGTGCCAGCTCACCGCCACCCCAGGGTTTTGGAAACACCATATATTTT
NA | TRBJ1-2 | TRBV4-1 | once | CASSLTRNYGYTF | TGCGCCAGCAGCTTAACACGAAACTATGGCTACACCTTC
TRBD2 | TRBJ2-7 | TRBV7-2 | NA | CASSSQLAGAPIYF | TGTGCCAGCAGCTCCCAACTAGCGGGGGCTCCAATTTACTTC
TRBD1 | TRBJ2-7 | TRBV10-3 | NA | CAISERQGVHEQYF | TGTGCCATCAGTGAGCGACAGGGGGTCCACGAGCAGTACTTC
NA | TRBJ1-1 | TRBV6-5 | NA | CASIVRGEAFF | TGTGCCAGCATCGTCCGGGGAGAAGCTTTCTTT
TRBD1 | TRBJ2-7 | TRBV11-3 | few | CASSPTPRQGDEQYF | TGTGCCAGCAGCCCAACCCCGCGACAGGGCGACGAGCAGTACTTC
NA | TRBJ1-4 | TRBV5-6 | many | CASSILQRQEKLFF | TGTGCCAGCAGCATTCTCCAACGACAGGAAAAACTGTTTTTT
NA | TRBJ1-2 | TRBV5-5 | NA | CASSSGSFNYGYTF | TGTGCCAGCAGCTCAGGGTCTTTCAACTATGGCTACACCTTC
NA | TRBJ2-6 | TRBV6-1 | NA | CASSERQDSGANVLTF | TGTGCCAGCAGTGAAAGACAGGACTCTGGGGCCAACGTCCTGACTTTC
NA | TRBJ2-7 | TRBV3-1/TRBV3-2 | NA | CASSLLRGSYEQYF | TGTGCCAGCAGCCTTTTAAGGGGGAGCTACGAGCAGTACTTC
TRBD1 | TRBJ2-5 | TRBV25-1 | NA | CASSGWGQAETQYF | TGTGCCAGCAGTGGATGGGGACAGGCAGAGACCCAGTACTTC
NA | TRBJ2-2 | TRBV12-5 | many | CASGLTSPSRRHTGELFF | TGTGCTAGTGGTTTGACTTCGCCGTCTCGGCGGCACACCGGGGAGCTGTTTTTT
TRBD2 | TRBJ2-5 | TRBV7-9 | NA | CASSLRSGGQETQYF | TGTGCCAGCAGCTTACGTAGCGGGGGACAAGAGACCCAGTACTTC
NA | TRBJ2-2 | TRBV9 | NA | CASSVESGLDTGELFF | TGTGCCAGCAGCGTAGAGTCAGGGTTAGACACCGGGGAGCTGTTTTTT
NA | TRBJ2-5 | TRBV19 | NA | CASSIRQGGETQYF | TGTGCCAGTAGTATTCGACAGGGAGGAGAGACCCAGTACTTC
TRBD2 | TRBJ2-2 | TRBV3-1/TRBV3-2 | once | CASSQKFSGGHTGELFF | TGTGCCAGCAGCCAAAAGTTCTCGGGAGGGCATACCGGGGAGCTGTTTTTT
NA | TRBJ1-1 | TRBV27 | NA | CASSLGTRLTEAFF | TGTGCCAGCAGTTTGGGCACGCGATTGACTGAAGCTTTCTTT
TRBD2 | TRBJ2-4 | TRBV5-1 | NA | CASSLTSGRGNIQYF | TGCGCCAGCAGCTTGACTAGCGGGAGGGGGAACATTCAGTACTTC
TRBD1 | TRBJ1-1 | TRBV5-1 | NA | CASRADRGSHEAFF | TGCGCCAGCAGGGCGGACAGGGGAAGTCATGAAGCTTTCTTT
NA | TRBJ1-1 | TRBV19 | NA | CASSISGGVNTEAFF | TGTGCCAGTAGTATAAGTGGGGGGGTGAACACTGAAGCTTTCTTT
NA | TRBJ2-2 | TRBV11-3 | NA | CASSLEGSTGELFF | TGTGCCAGCAGCTTAGAAGGGAGCACCGGGGAGCTGTTTTTT
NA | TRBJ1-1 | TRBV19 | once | CASSIYPTRSDTEAFF | TGTGCCAGTAGTATCTATCCTACCCGCAGCGATACTGAAGCTTTCTTT
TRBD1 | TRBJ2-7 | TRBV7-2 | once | CASSLGTGGLYEQYF | TGTGCCAGCAGCTTAGGGACAGGGGGCCTTTACGAGCAGTACTTC
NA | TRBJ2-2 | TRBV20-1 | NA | CSASPRIGVGELFF | TGCAGTGCTAGTCCCAGGATAGGGGTCGGGGAGCTGTTTTTT
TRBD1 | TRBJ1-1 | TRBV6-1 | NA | CASSVGTAAGRANTEAFF | TGTGCCAGCAGTGTGGGGACAGCGGCGGGTCGGGCGAACACTGAAGCTTTCTTT
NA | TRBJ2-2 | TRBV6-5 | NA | CASSPSGLGTGELFF | TGTGCCAGCAGCCCCTCCGGGTTAGGTACCGGGGAGCTGTTTTTT
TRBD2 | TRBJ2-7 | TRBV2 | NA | CAAALEGGPYEQYF | TGTGCCGCGGCATTGGAGGGAGGGCCTTACGAGCAGTACTTC
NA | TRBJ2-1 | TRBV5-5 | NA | CASSLFLPNNEQFF | TGTGCCAGCAGCTTGTTCCTACCTAACAATGAGCAGTTCTTC
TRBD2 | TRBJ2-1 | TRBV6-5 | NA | CASSRGGNEQFF | TGTGCCAGCAGCCGGGGGGGAAATGAGCAGTTCTTC
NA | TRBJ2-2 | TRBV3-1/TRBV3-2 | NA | CASSRGISSGELFF | TGTGCCAGCAGCCGAGGGATTTCGTCCGGGGAGCTGTTTTTT
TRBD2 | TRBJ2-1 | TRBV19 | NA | CASISGRPGSSYNEQFF | TGTGCCAGTATAAGCGGGAGGCCTGGAAGCTCCTACAATGAGCAGTTCTTC
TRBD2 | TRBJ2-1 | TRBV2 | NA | CASSPGLAVREQFF | TGTGCCAGCAGTCCGGGACTAGCGGTACGTGAGCAGTTCTTC
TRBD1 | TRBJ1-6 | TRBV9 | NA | CASSVVGQGSSPLHF | TGTGCCAGCAGCGTAGTAGGACAGGGTAGTTCACCCCTCCACTTT
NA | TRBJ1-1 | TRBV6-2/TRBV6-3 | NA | CASSVWTAPGEAFF | TGTGCCAGCAGTGTCTGGACTGCTCCGGGTGAAGCTTTCTTT
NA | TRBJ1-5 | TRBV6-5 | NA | CASRRGIDQPQHF | TGTGCCAGCAGGCGGGGGATCGATCAGCCCCAGCATTTT
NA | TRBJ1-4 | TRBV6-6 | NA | CASSYWPSNEKLFF | TGTGCCAGCAGTTACTGGCCTAGTAATGAAAAACTGTTTTTT
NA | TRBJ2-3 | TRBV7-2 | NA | CASTPGGWADTQYF | TGTGCCAGCACCCCCGGAGGGTGGGCAGATACGCAGTATTTT
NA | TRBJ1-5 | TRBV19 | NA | CASSLAASGQPQHF | TGTGCCAGTAGTTTGGCAGCATCGGGTCAGCCCCAGCATTTT
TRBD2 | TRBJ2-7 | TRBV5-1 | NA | CASSRTSNHNEQYF | TGCGCCAGCAGCAGGACTAGCAATCACAACGAGCAGTACTTC
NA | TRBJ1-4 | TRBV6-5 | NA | CASSLTRLINEKLFF | TGTGCCAGCAGTCTCACAAGATTGATTAATGAAAAACTGTTTTTT
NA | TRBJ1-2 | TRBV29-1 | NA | CSVERQRYGYTF | TGCAGCGTTGAGAGACAGCGCTATGGCTACACCTTC
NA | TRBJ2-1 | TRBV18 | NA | CASSPRGSSYNEQFF | TGTGCCAGCTCACCACGAGGTAGCTCCTACAATGAGCAGTTCTTC
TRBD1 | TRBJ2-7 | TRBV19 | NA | CASSKATGNAYEQYF | TGTGCCAGTAGTAAGGCGACAGGGAATGCCTACGAGCAGTACTTC